This record covers a single TCR beta chain. This sample was taken from a study of blood T cell repertoires in COVID-19. Study at large: From T cells, B-cell-depleted T cells, or PBMCs came the material, which was cDNA or gDNA.

The V and J ends lost 5 bases and 4 bases, in that order; junction bases with no gene match: 6. This CDR3 is built from 15 residues. Looked up from germline, CDR1 is SGHTA and CDR2 is FQGNSA. The assay was immunoSEQ multiplex PCR, and TCRdb's table has in-frame clones only and misses some. The table lists about 64,000 clones, over 75% of them singletons, with about 4% in the top ten. What was sequenced was peripheral blood. The TCR originated in a man between 65 and 85 years old with acute or convalescent COVID-19. J is TRBJ1-5 and V is TRBV7-2; 9 bases map to TRBD1. CDR3 protein: CASSHGTGKNQPQHF. In DNA form, the CDR3 reads TGTGCCAGCAGCCACGGGACAGGGAAAAATCAGCCCCAGCATTTT.